This entry describes one TCR beta chain. The antigen is unknown. Per germline, CDR1 DFQATT and CDR2 SNEGSKA (reference sequence). Trimming shortened V by 6 bases and J by 5 bases, and 10 bases separated the two germline ends. The CDR3 runs to 11 residues. A multiplex PCR was run with 60 Vbeta primers and 13 Jbeta primers. This table comes from immunoSEQ multiplex PCR, and its TCRdb copy is limited to in-frame clones, with some not included. The data show around 220,000 clones, with roughly 83% seen just once and about 1.4% held by the top ten. These data come from a study of cytomegalovirus exposure and HLA in healthy donors. General study points: Association of roughly 18,000 TCR beta sequences with HLA alleles was found at 0.05 false discovery rate in a later analysis. Earlier analysis yielded a pattern in which most TCR beta V segments were productive about 87% or about 30% of the time. Researchers catalogued some 160 TCR beta chains as cytomegalovirus-associated. The dataset shows that most TCR sequences were rare, while some public TCRs occurred in many donors.

This TCR was sampled from a girl under 18 in good health and CMV-seronegative. Sequencing was carried out using PBMCs. This chain uses TRBV20-1 with TRBJ2-5; no firm D call. The CDR3: CSASPVETQYF. The CDR3 region has the DNA TGCAGTGCATCCCCCGTGGAGACCCAGTACTTC.